The subject of this entry is one T cell receptor (beta chain). TCRdb reanalyzed the 5' RACE reads, giving one entry per CDR3 protein sequence and no DNA. There are a few hundred thousand distinct CDR3 sequences in the sample, with 0.3% to 0.45% held by the top ten. The data derive from a study of T cells expressing NK-cell markers. This CDR3 contains 18 residues. Germline V CDR1 and CDR2: MGHDK, SYGVNS. The sequenced material came from blood T cells: a sorted CD56 or NKG2C T cell subset, CD4+ or CD8+ T cells, or bulk PBMC T cells (not recorded which). The rearrangement joins TRBV25-1 to TRBJ2-3; TCRdb calls TRBD1, which cannot be checked without DNA. This sequence was found in a man in his late teens or twenties in good health. The CDR3 sequence: CASSAWGQGAASTDTQYF.